Listed here is a single T cell receptor (beta chain). The data stem from a study of T cell changes during pregnancy in multiple sclerosis. Trimming removed 6 bases from V and 6 bases from J; junction bases left unmatched: 6. The V gene's germline CDR1 is SNHLY and CDR2 FYNNEI. The CDR3 extends over 14 amino acids. The method was immunoSEQ multiplex PCR; TCRdb's version includes in-frame clones alone and lacks a portion of them. In the table there are about 58,000 clones, roughly nine tenths of which are singletons. The TCR comes from a female donor in good health, enrolled as a control in a pregnancy study. This sample comprised CD4+ T cells from peripheral blood mononuclear cells, obtained after pregnancy. V usage is TRBV2 and J usage is TRBJ2-3; TRBD1 matches 10 bases. The CDR3 sequence: CASRDRGRFDTQYF. Written as DNA, the CDR3 is TGTGCCAGCAGAGACAGGGGGCGGTTTGATACGCAGTATTTT. Combining the CDR3 with reference TRBV2 and TRBJ2-3 gives the whole variable domain EPEVTQTPSHQVTQMGQEVILRCVPISNHLYFYWYRQILGQKVEFLVSFYNNEISEKSEIFDDQFSVERPDGSNFTLKIRSTKLEDSAMYFCASRDRGRFDTQYFGPGTRLTVL.